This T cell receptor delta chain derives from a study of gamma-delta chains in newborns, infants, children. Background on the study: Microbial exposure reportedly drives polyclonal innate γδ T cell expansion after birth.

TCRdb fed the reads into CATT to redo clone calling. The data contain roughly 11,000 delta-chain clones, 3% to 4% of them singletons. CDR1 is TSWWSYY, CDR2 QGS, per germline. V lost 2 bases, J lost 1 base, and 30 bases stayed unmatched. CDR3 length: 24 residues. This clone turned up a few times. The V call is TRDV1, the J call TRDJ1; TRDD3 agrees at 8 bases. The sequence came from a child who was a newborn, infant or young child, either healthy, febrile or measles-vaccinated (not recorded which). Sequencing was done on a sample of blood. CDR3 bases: TGTGCTCTTGGGGAAACTTCTCCCGGGCGGGGGGACTGGGGGTCCCGCCTGGTCACCGATAAACTCATCTTT. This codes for CALGETSPGRGDWGSRLVTDKLIF.